These 31 T cell receptor beta chains came from one sample sequenced in a study of patients and donors after allogeneic stem cell transplantation. TCRdb reprocessed the RT-PCR reads with MiXCR, giving one entry per CDR3 protein. The sample lists 400,000 to 450,000 distinct CDR3 sequences; 16% were seen once. Sequencing input: blood, either unsorted or a sorted T cell fraction (not recorded which). These receptors originate from a human donor who was either an allogeneic HSCT recipient or a stem cell or donor lymphocyte infusion donor (not recorded which). It is not recorded whose cells these are; they may come from a transplant donor.

The chain recombines TRBV4-1 with TRBJ1-2; possible D gene TRBD1, 6 bases. The V gene lost 2 bases and the J gene lost 3 bases, with 16 bases spanning the gap. CDR1 MGHRA and CDR2 YSYEKL come from the germline V gene. The CDR3 consists of 16 residues. The CDR3 nucleotides are TGCGCCAGCAGCCAACCCACCCCCAGGACAGACTATGGCTACACCTTC. Translation gives CASSQPTPRTDYGYTF.

The chain uses TRBV10-3 and TRBJ2-7; no firm D call. V lost 3 bases, J lost 5 bases, and 5 bases lay in between. CDR1 is ENHRY and CDR2 is SYGVKD in the germline V gene. This CDR3 is 11 amino acids long. CDR3 coding DNA: TGTGCCATCAGTGACATCAACGAGCAGTACTTC. Translated, it gives CAISDINEQYF.

The table lists this clonotype with a few counts. The chain is built from TRBV2 and TRBJ1-4; unclear D gene. Germline CDR1 SNHLY, CDR2 FYNNEI. CDR3 length equals 13 residues. With 2 bases removed from V and 8 bases from J, the gap between germline ends came to 9 bases. CDR3 residues: CASSESAWEKLFF. CDR3 nucleotide sequence: TGTGCCAGCAGTGAATCGGCGTGGGAAAAACTGTTTTTT.

In this sample, this clonotype turned up a few times. The chain uses TRBV6-2 or TRBV6-3 and TRBJ1-5; no firm D call. Germline V lookup: CDR1 MNHEY, CDR2 SVGEGT. This CDR3 contains 13 residues. The ends were cut back, 0 bases at V and 7 bases at J, with 7 bases in the middle. Here the CDR3 DNA reads TGTGCCAGCAGTTACTCCACGGGGCAGCCCCAGCATTTT. It encodes CASSYSTGQPQHF.

This clonotype was observed a few times. The V gene is TRBV5-1, the J gene TRBJ2-1; D is ambiguous. The CDR3 covers 11 residues. The germline V and J ends were trimmed by 0 bases and 10 bases, with 5 bases remaining between them. Germline V lookup: CDR1 SGHRS, CDR2 YFSETQ. The CDR3 coding sequence is TGCGCCAGCAGCTTGGTTAGGGAGCAGTTCTTC. The encoded protein is CASSLVREQFF. The complete variable domain, with remaining parts taken from reference TRBV5-1 and TRBJ2-1, reads KAGVTQTPRYLIKTRGQQVTLSCSPISGHRSVSWYQQTPGQGLQFLFEYFSETQRNKGNFPGRFSGRQFSNSRSEMNVSTLELGDSALYLCASSLVREQFFGPGTRLTVL.

With respect to this clonotype: At one end, the junction sequence differs from germline, possibly due to a read error. This chain joins TRBV29-1 and TRBJ1-2; TRBD1 matches at 8 bases. Germline V gives CDR1 SQVTM, CDR2 ANQGSEA. The CDR3 totals 15 residues. The CDR3 DNA follows: TGCAGCGTCCGAAAGGACAGGGCCTCTGGCTATGGCTCCACCTTC. Its protein product is CSVRKDRASGYGSTF.

At least ten counts were recorded for this clonotype. V and J are TRBV6-5 and TRBJ1-5; the match to TRBD1 covers 7 bases. The CDR3 sequence is 15 residues long. Germline assignment: CDR1 MNHEY and CDR2 SVGAGI. Trimming at V came to 0 bases and at J to 6 bases, leaving 5 bases not matched to a gene. CDR3 sequence reads: CASSYSTGLGQPQHF. The CDR3 DNA follows: TGTGCCAGCAGTTACTCGACAGGGTTGGGTCAGCCCCAGCATTTT.

This clonotype was detected a few times. The rearrangement joins TRBV9 to TRBJ2-1, with no clear D. The CDR3 sequence is 15 residues long. Germline CDR1 reads SGDLS; CDR2 reads YYNGEE. V was shortened by 3 bases and J by 2 bases, with 12 bases between the two germline ends. The CDR3: CASSASDEAYNEQFF. CDR3 DNA: TGTGCCAGCAGCGCTTCGGACGAGGCCTACAATGAGCAGTTCTTC.

The genes are TRBV28 and TRBJ2-7, with D hard to call. Germline CDR1 MDHEN, CDR2 SYDVKM. The CDR3 is made up of 10 amino acids. The V gene lost 4 bases and the J gene lost 6 bases, with 4 bases spanning the gap. The CDR3 nucleotides read TGTGCCAGCAGTTCCACCGAGCAGTACTTC. Translating gives CASSSTEQYF.

The V gene is TRBV6-5, the J gene TRBJ2-7, with TRBD1 matching over 7 bases. The germline V gene encodes CDR1 MNHEY and CDR2 SVGAGI. The CDR3 extends over 14 amino acids. V lost 4 bases and J lost 2; bases outside the gene matches: 5. The CDR3 is CASSSTGLTYEQYF. CDR3 bases: TGTGCCAGCAGTTCGACAGGGTTAACCTACGAGCAGTACTTC.

This clonotype turned up a few times. J is TRBJ2-3 and V is TRBV3-1; possibly TRBD1 or TRBD2 for D (5 bases each). Germline CDR1 and CDR2: LGHDT and YNNKEL (reference sequence). Trimming shortened V by 1 base and J by 4 bases, and 12 bases separated the two germline ends. The CDR3 has 15 residues. CDR3 region: CASSQGPRGADTQYF. In DNA form, the CDR3 reads TGTGCCAGCAGCCAAGGGCCGCGAGGGGCAGATACGCAGTATTTT.

The CDR3 reads CASSPRGTGPYEQYF. CDR3 DNA sequence: TGTGCCAGCAGCCCCCGAGGGACAGGGCCATACGAGCAGTACTTC. This chain uses TRBV4-2 with TRBJ2-7, with TRBD1 identical over 9 bases. The CDR3 runs to 15 residues. The germline V gene has CDR1 LGHNA and CDR2 YNFKEQ. V shed 4 bases and J 4 bases; nucleotides not matched to a gene: 8.

V and J are TRBV28 and TRBJ1-2; D remains ambiguous. V lost 2 bases and J 8 bases, leaving 12 bases between the germline ends. Germline-derived CDR1 and CDR2 are MDHEN and SYDVKM. There are 13 residues in the CDR3. In DNA form, the CDR3 reads TGTGCCAGCAGTTTAAGAGGGTCAAAGGGCTACACCTTC. It translates to CASSLRGSKGYTF.

This clonotype was counted a few times. The J gene is TRBJ1-4, the V gene TRBV7-7; D is ambiguous. CDR3 length equals 16 residues. The germline V gene encodes CDR1 SSHAT and CDR2 FNYEAQ (reference sequence). V dropped 3 bases and J dropped 5 bases, with 16 bases sitting between them. The CDR3 nucleotides read TGTGCCAGCAGCTTTAGACATCGGGATTTCAATGAAAAACTGTTTTTT. It yields the protein CASSFRHRDFNEKLFF.

This clonotype appeared a few times. The CDR3 spells CASSLPWDNEAFF. In nucleotides, the CDR3 is TGTGCCAGCAGCTTACCGTGGGACAATGAAGCTTTCTTT. The chain has TRBV7-9 and TRBJ1-1; maybe TRBD1 (6 bases). The CDR3 length is 13 residues. Trimming shortened V by 2 bases and J by 7 bases, and 11 bases separated the two germline ends. Germline V gene data show CDR1 as SEHNR and CDR2 as FQNEAQ (reference sequence). The variable domain in full, completed from reference TRBV7-9 and TRBJ1-1, reads DTGVSQNPRHKITKRGQNVTFRCDPISEHNRLYWYRQTLGQGPEFLTYFQNEAQLEKSRLLSDRFSAERPKGSFSTLEIQRTEQGDSAMYLCASSLPWDNEAFFGQGTRLTVV.

The chain has TRBV4-1 and TRBJ1-3; D possibly corresponds to TRBD1 (5 bases). Germline V gives CDR1 MGHRA, CDR2 YSYEKL. The germline V and J ends were trimmed by 4 bases and 3 bases, with 10 bases remaining between them. The CDR3 has 14 amino acids. The DNA of the CDR3 is TGCGCCAGCAGCCTAATAGGGGTTGGAAACACCATATATTTT. Translation gives CASSLIGVGNTIYF.

There are a few counts of this clonotype. V and J are TRBV20-1 and TRBJ2-2, with 10 bases aligning to TRBD1. The CDR3 has 13 residues. Germline-derived CDR1 and CDR2 are DFQATT and SNEGSKA (reference sequence). The trim removed 6 bases at V and 9 bases at J, leaving 7 bases unmatched. The CDR3 sequence: CSATGGGIRELFF. The CDR3 DNA is TGCAGTGCGACAGGGGGCGGAATCCGGGAGCTGTTTTTT.

This chain uses TRBV12-3 or TRBV12-4 with TRBJ1-5; 7 bases align to TRBD1. The CDR3 contains 15 residues. V dropped 4 bases and J dropped 2; count of bases not matched to a gene: 5. The CDR3, as DNA: TGTGCCAGCAGTTCACAGGGGAGCGGCAATCAGCCCCAGCATTTT. Protein product: CASSSQGSGNQPQHF.

The chain employs TRBV4-3 and TRBJ1-4; tentative D call: TRBD1 (5 bases). The CDR3 contains 14 residues. Germline CDR1 and CDR2: LGHNA and YSLEER. The V end was cut by 0 bases, the J end by 7 bases, with 9 bases between. The CDR3 DNA is TGCGCCAGCAGCCAAGAAGCTAGGGGTGAAAAACTGTTTTTT. This codes for CASSQEARGEKLFF.

The rearrangement joins TRBV11-2 to TRBJ2-3; D is possibly TRBD1 (6 bases). The CDR3 contains 14 residues. Germline V gene sequence: CDR1 SGHAT, CDR2 FQNNGV. Trimming removed 9 bases from V and 4 bases from J, with 17 bases in between. DNA of the CDR3: TGTGCCAGTACACCAGGGGCGCGGGCAGATACGCAGTATTTT. Translating gives CASTPGARADTQYF.

The chain carries TRBV20-1 and TRBJ1-2; D uncertain. Germline CDR1 is DFQATT and CDR2 is SNEGSKA (reference sequence). V lost 7 bases and J 0 bases, leaving 9 bases between the germline ends. CDR3 length: 12 residues. CDR3 amino acids: CSGPPSNYGYTF. The CDR3 DNA reads as TGCAGTGGACCGCCTTCTAACTATGGCTACACCTTC.

This clonotype was observed a handful of times. The rearrangement joins TRBV7-9 to TRBJ2-1, with D perhaps assigned TRBD1 or TRBD2 (5 bases each). Germline assignment: CDR1 SEHNR and CDR2 FQNEAQ (reference sequence). This CDR3 spans 14 amino acids. Deletions cut 6 bases from V and 4 bases from J, with 13 bases between. The CDR3 protein is CASSSRDVYNEQFF. The CDR3 DNA follows: TGTGCCAGCAGTTCTCGGGACGTATACAATGAGCAGTTCTTC.

This clonotype came up a few times. The chain combines TRBV7-6 with TRBJ2-5, with TRBD2 matching 8 bases. The CDR3 covers 15 residues. With 3 bases clipped from V and 4 bases from J, the junction kept 7 bases outside the gene matches. The germline V gene has CDR1 SGHVS and CDR2 FNYEAQ. DNA for the CDR3: TGTGCCAGCAGCTTTGGCAAGCGGGAGAGAGAGACCCAGTACTTC. Its translation: CASSFGKRERETQYF.

In this sample, this clonotype turned up many times. This chain links TRBV7-2 with TRBJ1-2; no clear D gene. The germline gives CDR1 SGHTA, CDR2 FQGNSA. V lost 5 bases to trimming and J lost 4 bases, with 11 bases between them. This CDR3 has 13 amino acids. CDR3 sequence (DNA): TGTGCCAGCAGCCCGAGGGAATCCTATGGCTACACCTTC. As protein: CASSPRESYGYTF.

In its sample, this clonotype was seen a few times. The chain joins TRBV3-1 to TRBJ2-2; 7 bases fit TRBD1. V shed 6 bases, J shed 1 base, and the junction held 5 bases outside the gene matches. The CDR3 spans 15 residues. The germline CDR1 and CDR2 sequences are LGHDT and YNNKEL (reference sequence). The CDR3 is CASRPGQLNTGELFF. As DNA, the CDR3 is TGTGCCAGCAGACCGGGACAGCTGAACACCGGGGAGCTGTTTTTT.

This clonotype appeared a few times. The chain uses TRBV7-9 and TRBJ2-5; D remains unclear. There are 15 residues in the CDR3. Germline assignment: CDR1 SEHNR and CDR2 FQNEAQ (reference sequence). Trimming removed 0 bases from V and 5 bases from J, with 13 bases in between. CDR3: CASSLAPSDVETQYF. The CDR3 bases are TGTGCCAGCAGCTTAGCGCCATCGGACGTGGAGACCCAGTACTTC.

The CDR3 DNA sequence: TGTGCCAGCAGCACCCGGGGACCTGTGAGGAATGAGCAGTTCTTC. The encoded protein is CASSTRGPVRNEQFF. The V call is TRBV6-2 or TRBV6-3, the J call TRBJ2-1, with D perhaps being TRBD1 or TRBD2 (5 bases each). The CDR3 is 15 residues long. Trimming took 6 bases from V and 7 from J, leaving 19 bases between them. Germline V gene lookup returns CDR1 MNHEY and CDR2 SVGEGT.

The chain uses TRBV5-1 and TRBJ2-1, with TRBD2 identical over 10 bases. The V segment lost 1 base and the J segment 9 bases; nucleotides outside the gene matches: 4. The CDR3 runs to 14 residues. CDR1 is SGHRS and CDR2 is YFSETQ in the germline V gene. The CDR3 DNA reads as TGCGCCAGCAGCTTGAGCGGGGGGGGTGGTGAGCAGTTCTTC. Its translation is CASSLSGGGGEQFF.

There are a few counts of this clonotype. This chain connects TRBV4-1 to TRBJ2-7; TRBD1 or TRBD2 may be the D gene (6 bases each). V dropped 3 bases and J dropped 0 bases, with 18 bases sitting between them. Per the germline V gene, CDR1 is MGHRA and CDR2 is YSYEKL. The CDR3 totals 17 residues. CDR3 in amino acids: CASSQGGDLWSSYEQYF. CDR3 nucleotide sequence: TGCGCCAGCAGCCAGGGGGGCGACCTATGGAGCTCCTACGAGCAGTACTTC.

The chain employs TRBV7-9 and TRBJ1-2, with D perhaps matching TRBD1 (5 bases). There are 14 residues in the CDR3. Germline V gives CDR1 SEHNR, CDR2 FQNEAQ (reference sequence). Trimming cost V 5 bases and J 1 base, with 11 bases left between them. CDR3 sequence: CASSNLGVNYGYTF. The CDR3 region has the DNA TGTGCCAGCAGCAACCTAGGGGTTAACTATGGCTACACCTTC.

The chain has TRBV20-1 and TRBJ1-5; no firm D call. Trimming cost V 1 base and J 0 bases, with 7 bases left between them. The CDR3 is 14 amino acids. Looked up from germline, CDR1 is DFQATT and CDR2 is SNEGSKA (reference sequence). In nucleotides, the CDR3 is TGCAGTGCTAGAGCCAGTAATAGCAATCAGCCCCAGCATTTT. Protein sequence: CSARASNSNQPQHF.